What follows are 21 T cell receptor beta chains derived from one specimen sequenced in a study of patients and donors after allogeneic stem cell transplantation. TCRdb recomputed calls from the RT-PCR reads with MiXCR, one row per CDR3 protein. The sample comprises some 150,000 distinct CDR3 sequences, over 35% of which are singletons, and 50% rests with the top ten. Sequencing was done on a sample of blood, either unsorted or a sorted T cell fraction (not recorded which). These receptors were obtained from a human donor who was either an allogeneic HSCT recipient or a stem cell or donor lymphocyte infusion donor (not recorded which). It is not recorded whose cells these are; they may come from a transplant donor.

The chain is built from TRBV6-5 and TRBJ1-1; D ambiguous. The CDR3 runs 13 residues. Deletions cut 2 bases from V and 0 bases from J, with 4 bases between. Germline V gene lookup returns CDR1 MNHEY and CDR2 SVGAGI. CDR3 nucleotide sequence: TGTGCCAGCAGTTACAAGTTGAACACTGAAGCTTTCTTT. Translation: CASSYKLNTEAFF.

This clonotype has only a few counts. The chain is built from TRBV18 and TRBJ1-1; TRBD1 agrees at 10 bases. V was pared by 4 bases and J by 1 base, with 0 bases of the junction left unmatched. Germline V gene data show CDR1 as KGHSH and CDR2 as LQKENI. The CDR3 loop spans 14 amino acids. The CDR3 region has the DNA TGTGCCAGCTCACGACAGGGGGCGAACACTGAAGCTTTCTTT. Residues: CASSRQGANTEAFF.

For the CDR3, the DNA is TGTGCCATCAGTATTGACAGGGGAGCAGTAAATGGCTACACCTTC. Its protein product is CAISIDRGAVNGYTF. The rearrangement uses TRBV10-3 and TRBJ1-2, with 8 positions matching TRBD1. Germline CDR1 and CDR2: ENHRY and SYGVKD. The CDR3 totals 15 residues. The V segment lost 5 bases and the J segment 6 bases; nucleotides outside the gene matches: 11.

This chain joins TRBV11-2 and TRBJ2-1; 9 nucleotides align to TRBD1. The V segment lost 6 bases and the J segment 4 bases; nucleotides outside the gene matches: 7. The CDR3 loop spans 15 amino acids. The germline V gene has CDR1 SGHAT and CDR2 FQNNGV. CDR3 residues: CASRWTGVEYNEQFF. The CDR3 nucleotides read TGTGCCAGCAGATGGACAGGGGTTGAGTACAATGAGCAGTTCTTC.

The chain couples TRBV6-6 to TRBJ2-5; maybe TRBD2 (6 bases). This CDR3 has 14 amino acids. Germline V CDR1 and CDR2: MNHNY, SVGAGI (reference sequence). The V end lost 0 bases, the J end lost 4 bases, and 9 bases lay between the germline ends. CDR3 protein: CASSYSVGLETQYF. In DNA form, the CDR3 reads TGTGCCAGCAGTTACTCGGTGGGACTAGAGACCCAGTACTTC.

This clonotype was picked up a small number of times. The chain is built from TRBV12-3 or TRBV12-4 and TRBJ2-3; 9 positions match TRBD1. The CDR3 totals 20 residues. V dropped 1 base and J dropped 3; count of bases not matched to a gene: 17. The DNA for the CDR3 is TGTGCCAGCAGTTTAGAGACCCCGGGACAGGGTGTTAGCGGAACAGATACGCAGTATTTT. It is translated as CASSLETPGQGVSGTDTQYF.

The rearrangement uses TRBV6-5 and TRBJ2-1; no clear D. The CDR3 loop spans 18 amino acids. Germline V gives CDR1 MNHEY, CDR2 SVGAGI. Deletions cut 4 bases from V and 4 bases from J, with 23 bases between. The CDR3 reads CASSSSRPRTIPYNEQFF. DNA of the CDR3: TGTGCCAGCAGTTCCTCGAGACCCAGGACGATTCCTTACAATGAGCAGTTCTTC.

In regard to this clonotype: Germline and junction disagree at one end, which may indicate a read error. The chain uses TRBV20-1 and TRBJ1-2, with D possibly matching TRBD1 (5 bases). The CDR3 runs to 10 residues. The germline V gene encodes CDR1 DFQATT and CDR2 SNEGSKA (reference sequence). The CDR3: CSALGRWIRF. CDR3 nucleotides: TGCAGTGCCCTGGGACGGTGGATCCGCTTC.

The rearrangement links TRBV7-2 to TRBJ1-1; D gene uncertain. Trimming cost V 1 base and J 4 bases, with 22 bases left between them. This CDR3 has 18 amino acids. CDR1 and CDR2 (germline): SGHTA, FQGNSA. CDR3 loop: CASSLGPPAGIGGTEAFF. The CDR3 nucleotides read TGTGCCAGCAGCTTAGGCCCCCCGGCAGGCATTGGAGGCACTGAAGCTTTCTTT.

The V gene is TRBV15, the J gene TRBJ2-1; TRBD1 might be the D (6 bases). The CDR3 loop spans 13 amino acids. Germline values: CDR1 LNHNV, CDR2 YYDKDF (reference sequence). V was shortened by 8 bases and J by 6 bases, with 14 bases between the two germline ends. CDR3 sequence: CATGTGWGNEQFF. The CDR3 DNA sequence: TGTGCCACCGGAACAGGGTGGGGCAATGAGCAGTTCTTC.

This chain uses TRBV13 with TRBJ2-1; D remains ambiguous. The CDR3 loop spans 13 amino acids. CDR1 and CDR2 from the germline V gene are PRHDT and FYEKMQ (reference sequence). The V end lost 1 base, the J end lost 6 bases, and 7 bases lay between the germline ends. Written as DNA, the CDR3 is TGTGCCAGCAGCTTAGCCTCCGGCAATGAGCAGTTCTTC. This translates into CASSLASGNEQFF.

The CDR3 DNA follows: TGTGCCAGCAGTTTAGGGGACAGGGGAACCTACGAGCAGTACTTC. It codes for CASSLGDRGTYEQYF. This chain uses TRBV27 with TRBJ2-7; TRBD1 agrees at 10 bases. Germline CDR1 is MNHEY and CDR2 is SMNVEV (reference sequence). There are 15 residues in the CDR3. With V trimmed by 2 bases and J by 2 bases, 3 bases remained unmatched.

Turning to this clonotype: Here the CDR3 omits its conserved ending phenylalanine or tryptophan, so a read error is the likely source. The rearrangement uses TRBV4-2 and TRBJ1-1, with 8 bases aligning to TRBD1. Germline lookup yields CDR1 LGHNA and CDR2 YNFKEQ. The CDR3 runs 16 residues. V shed 0 bases and J 2 bases; nucleotides not matched to a gene: 5. The CDR3 nucleotides are TGTGCCAGCAGCCAAGATCTAGGACAGGGTAACACTGAAGCTTTCCTT. This gives the protein CASSQDLGQGNTEAFL.

This chain links TRBV20-1 with TRBJ2-1; TRBD2 agrees at 8 bases. Germline values: CDR1 DFQATT, CDR2 SNEGSKA (reference sequence). Trimming cost V 6 bases and J 7 bases; bases outside gene matches: 14. This CDR3 region has 15 residues. DNA for the CDR3: TGCAGTGCCCGCGTAGCGGGGCCCCTGAGGAATGAGCAGTTCTTC. This encodes CSARVAGPLRNEQFF.

This clonotype was seen many times. This sequence joins TRBV7-6 and TRBJ1-3; no firm D call. This CDR3 region has 11 residues. Germline CDR1 SGHVS, CDR2 FNYEAQ. The V gene lost 6 bases and the J gene lost 3 bases, with 3 bases spanning the gap. CDR3 sequence reads: CASRDGNTIYF. CDR3 in DNA: TGTGCCAGCAGGGATGGAAACACCATATATTTT.

V usage is TRBV6-5 and J usage is TRBJ1-2, with D perhaps TRBD1 (5 bases). V lost 2 bases and J 0 bases, leaving 10 bases between the germline ends. The germline V gene has CDR1 MNHEY and CDR2 SVGAGI. The CDR3 totals 15 residues. The CDR3 DNA is TGTGCCAGCAGTTACGCAGGGAAAGCTAACTATGGCTACACCTTC. This gives the protein CASSYAGKANYGYTF.

The V gene is TRBV19, the J gene TRBJ2-5; TRBD2 agrees at 8 bases. This CDR3 comprises 12 residues. The J segment lost 4 bases and the V segment lost 10 bases, leaving 5 bases of the junction unmatched. Germline V gene lookup returns CDR1 LNHDA and CDR2 SQIVND (reference sequence). The CDR3: CATGAGGETQYF. For the CDR3, the DNA is TGTGCCACGGGCGCGGGGGGAGAGACCCAGTACTTC.

V usage is TRBV12-3 or TRBV12-4 and J usage is TRBJ1-1; D remains unclear. This CDR3 spans 13 amino acids. V lost 6 bases and J lost 3, with 11 bases in between. The CDR3 loop reads CASSPGVHTEAFF. The CDR3 coding sequence is TGTGCCAGCAGCCCCGGGGTCCACACTGAAGCTTTCTTT.

In this sample, this clonotype turned up a few times. The chain carries TRBV7-8 and TRBJ1-6; D is undetermined. V was clipped by 0 bases and J by 3 bases, with 12 bases between them. The CDR3 loop spans 17 amino acids. Germline V gene lookup returns CDR1 SGHVS and CDR2 FQNEAQ. CDR3 DNA: TGTGCCAGCAGCTTAGCTAAGATGCAGAGCTATAATTCACCCCTCCACTTT. It translates to CASSLAKMQSYNSPLHF.

The J gene is TRBJ1-1, the V gene TRBV12-1; the table's D call TRBD1 went unverified against the DNA. TRBV12-1 has pseudogene status. The CDR3 is made up of 13 amino acids. CDR3 loop: CASSPWTLLEAFF. CDR3 bases: TGTGCCAGCAGCCCCTGGACCTTACTTGAAGCTTTCTTT.

This clonotype was found a few times. This chain uses TRBV28 with TRBJ1-4; maybe TRBD1 (6 bases). The CDR3 is made up of 13 amino acids. The germline V gene has CDR1 MDHEN and CDR2 SYDVKM. The V end was cut by 5 bases, the J end by 14 bases, with 18 bases between. The CDR3 loop is CASSLRHREVLFF. The CDR3 coding sequence is TGTGCCAGCAGTCTCCGTCACAGGGAGGTTCTGTTTTTT.